This T cell receptor beta chain stems from a study of shared clonotypes between healthy human individuals. Libraries were prepared by immunoSEQ multiplex PCR; TCRdb keeps only in-frame clonotypes and omits some of them. The table records some 2,400,000 clones, roughly 95% of them present only once. In regard to this clone: Additional DNA sequences in this sample encode the identical CDR3.

Trimming removed 2 bases from V and 3 bases from J, with 11 bases in between. Germline values: CDR1 KGHSH, CDR2 LQKENI. The CDR3 runs to 15 residues. Sequenced input: naive CD4+ T cells sorted from blood. The subset: CD45RA+ positively selected. V and J are TRBV18 and TRBJ1-3; D gene ambiguous. This TCR was recovered from a man between 18 and 35 years old in good health. The CDR3 DNA is TGTGCCAGCTCACCAGCGGGTCTTAGTGGAAACACCATATATTTT. Translated, it gives CASSPAGLSGNTIYF. The variable domain in full, with the rest retrieved from reference TRBV18 and TRBJ1-3, is NAGVMQNPRHLVRRRGQEARLRCSPMKGHSHVYWYRQLPEEGLKFMVYLQKENIIDESGMPKERFSAEFPKEGPSILRIQQVVRGDSAAYFCASSPAGLSGNTIYFGEGSWLTVV.